This TCR beta chain originates from a study of T cells in Graves' hyperthyroidism and ophthalmopathy. The CDR3 is made up of 16 amino acids. CDR1 is MGHRA, CDR2 YSYEKL, per germline. V lost 5 bases and J 4 bases, leaving 17 bases between the germline ends. Among the patients, aged 18 to 65, hyperthyroidism was newly diagnosed and had lasted under 2 months. Clinical symptoms, serum thyroxine and TRAb, thyroid ultrasound and orbital computed tomography together formed the diagnostic basis. Fresh 10 ml peripheral blood yielded PBMCs. RNA transcripts yielded amplified TCR beta CDR3 regions. Initially, a first-round RT-PCR of the TCR CDR3 employed the HTBI primer set. A single record per CDR3 protein comes from TCRdb applying MiXCR to the multiplex PCR reads. The data show around 380,000 distinct CDR3 sequences, approximately 12% seen once. Regarding the study as a whole: Within blood appeared most thyroid clonotypes that had expanded above 0.001.

This clonotype was detected ten times or more. Its antigen is currently unknown. Sequenced: blood. V gene TRBV4-1 combines with J gene TRBJ2-2; D perhaps matches TRBD2 (5 bases). This clonotype originated in a man aged 30 to 45 with Graves' hyperthyroidism that later progressed to Graves' ophthalmopathy. The CDR3 nucleotides read TGCGCCAGCAGCTTCCTACGGCAAGAGGGCACCGGGGAGCTGTTTTTT. Translation gives CASSFLRQEGTGELFF.